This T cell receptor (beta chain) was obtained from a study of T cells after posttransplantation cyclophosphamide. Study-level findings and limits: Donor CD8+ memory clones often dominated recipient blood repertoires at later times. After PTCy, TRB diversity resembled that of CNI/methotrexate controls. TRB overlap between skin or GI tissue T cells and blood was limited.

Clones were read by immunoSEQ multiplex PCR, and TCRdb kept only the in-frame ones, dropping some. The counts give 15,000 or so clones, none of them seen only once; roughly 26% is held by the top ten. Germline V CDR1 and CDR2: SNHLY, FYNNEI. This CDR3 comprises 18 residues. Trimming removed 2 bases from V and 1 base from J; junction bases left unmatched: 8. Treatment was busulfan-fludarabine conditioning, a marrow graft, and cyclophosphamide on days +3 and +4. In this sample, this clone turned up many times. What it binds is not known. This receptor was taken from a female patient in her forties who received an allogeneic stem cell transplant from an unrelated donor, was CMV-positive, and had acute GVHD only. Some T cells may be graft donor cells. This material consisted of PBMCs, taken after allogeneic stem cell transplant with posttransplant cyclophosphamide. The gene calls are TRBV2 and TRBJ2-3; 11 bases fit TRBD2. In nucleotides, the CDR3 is TGTGCCAGCAGTGAAATTAGCGGGGGGGCGGACGGCACAGATACGCAGTATTTT. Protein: CASSEISGGADGTDTQYF. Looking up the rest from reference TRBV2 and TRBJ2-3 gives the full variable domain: EPEVTQTPSHQVTQMGQEVILRCVPISNHLYFYWYRQILGQKVEFLVSFYNNEISEKSEIFDDQFSVERPDGSNFTLKIRSTKLEDSAMYFCASSEISGGADGTDTQYFGPGTRLTVL.